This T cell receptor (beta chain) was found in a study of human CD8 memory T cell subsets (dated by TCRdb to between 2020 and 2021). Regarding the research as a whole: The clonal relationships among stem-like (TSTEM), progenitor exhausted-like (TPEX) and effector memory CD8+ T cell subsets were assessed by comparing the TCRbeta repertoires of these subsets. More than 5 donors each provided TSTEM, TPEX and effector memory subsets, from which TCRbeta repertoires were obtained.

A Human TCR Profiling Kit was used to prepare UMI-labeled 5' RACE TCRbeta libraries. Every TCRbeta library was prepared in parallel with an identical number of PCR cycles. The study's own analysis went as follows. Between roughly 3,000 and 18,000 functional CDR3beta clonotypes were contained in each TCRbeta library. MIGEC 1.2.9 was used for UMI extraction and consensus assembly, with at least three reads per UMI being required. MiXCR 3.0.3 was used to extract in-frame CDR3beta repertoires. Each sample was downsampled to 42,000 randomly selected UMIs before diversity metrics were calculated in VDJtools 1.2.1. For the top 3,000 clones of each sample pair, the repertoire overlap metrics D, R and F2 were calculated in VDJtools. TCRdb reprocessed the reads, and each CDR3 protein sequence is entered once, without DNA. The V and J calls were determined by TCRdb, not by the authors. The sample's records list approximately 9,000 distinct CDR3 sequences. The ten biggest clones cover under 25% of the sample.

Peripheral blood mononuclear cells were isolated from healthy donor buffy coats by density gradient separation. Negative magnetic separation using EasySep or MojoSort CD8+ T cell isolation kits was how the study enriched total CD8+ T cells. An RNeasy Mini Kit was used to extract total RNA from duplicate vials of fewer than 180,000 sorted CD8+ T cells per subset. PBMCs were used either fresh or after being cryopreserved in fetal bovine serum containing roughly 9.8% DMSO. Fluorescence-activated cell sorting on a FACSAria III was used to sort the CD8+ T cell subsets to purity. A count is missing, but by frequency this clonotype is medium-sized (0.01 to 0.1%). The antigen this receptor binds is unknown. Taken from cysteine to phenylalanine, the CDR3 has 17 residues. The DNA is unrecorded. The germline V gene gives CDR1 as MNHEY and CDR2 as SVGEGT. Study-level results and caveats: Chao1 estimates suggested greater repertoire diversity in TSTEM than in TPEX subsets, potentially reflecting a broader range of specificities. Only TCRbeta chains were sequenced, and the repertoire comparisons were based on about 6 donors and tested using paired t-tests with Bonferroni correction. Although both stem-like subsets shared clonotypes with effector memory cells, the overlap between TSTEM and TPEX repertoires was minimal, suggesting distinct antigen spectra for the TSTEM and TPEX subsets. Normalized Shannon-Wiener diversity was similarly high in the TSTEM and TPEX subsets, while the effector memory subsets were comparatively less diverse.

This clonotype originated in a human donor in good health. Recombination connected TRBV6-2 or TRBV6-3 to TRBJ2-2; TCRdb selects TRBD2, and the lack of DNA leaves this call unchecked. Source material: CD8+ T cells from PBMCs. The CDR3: CASSYSESGANTGELFF.